This T cell receptor (beta chain) was sequenced for a study of cytomegalovirus exposure and HLA in healthy donors. Study at large: Prior work identified about 120 million unique TCR beta sequences in approximately 200 million T cells. General study findings and limits: Common viral pathogens seemed, in a later analysis, to connect with several of the most significant clusters.

PCR involved 60 Vbeta and 13 Jbeta primers. Original handling: An analysis that came later counted 70 million to 100 million unique TCR beta chains, approximately 9.9 million shared. Some clones are missing from TCRdb's copy, which holds only in-frame ones; the method was immunoSEQ multiplex PCR. V, J and clone size were drawn from that table, and D and trimming were deduced from the DNA. Its listing shows around 70,000 clones. About this clone: Its antigen remains unidentified.

The receptor was derived from a boy under 18 in good health and CMV-seronegative. Sequencing used PBMCs.

The CDR3, as DNA: TGTGCCAGCAGCCCGGACAGACTAGCGGGAGGGCCTGAGCAGTTCTTC. Translating it yields CASSPDRLAGGPEQFF. The chain employs TRBV4-2 and TRBJ2-1, with 14 bases that match TRBD2. V lost 4 bases to trimming and J lost 9 bases; unmatched junction nucleotides: 8. Germline CDR1 LGHNA, CDR2 YNFKEQ. This CDR3 region has 16 residues.